Sequencing of this T cell receptor beta chain was carried out in a study of T cell repertoires in cytomegalovirus infection. Background on the study: CMV epitopes that were recently identified and HLA-C-restricted were used alongside well-studied HLA-B-restricted ones. Through public TCR beta signatures, both CMV infection and matching HLA type were indicated.

In the case of this clonotype: What it binds is not known.

TCRdb re-called the reads through MiXCR, storing one row per CDR3 protein. The sample has about 740,000 distinct CDR3 sequences, around a third seen once. The receptor comes from a human donor in good health (CMV status not recorded). Some clones in this sample may be carry-over from other donors' samples. Sequenced material: cultured PBMCs, taken from culture after CMV antigen stimulation.

CDR3 amino acids: CASSGISGGAYTQYF. The CDR3 DNA is TGTGCCAGCAGTGGTATCAGCGGGGGGGCTTATACGCAGTATTTT. The rearrangement joins TRBV2 to TRBJ2-3; 10 bases map to TRBD2. Germline loops: CDR1 SNHLY, CDR2 FYNNEI. V trimming: 4 bases; J trimming: 7 bases; junction bases outside the gene matches: 8. The CDR3 is 15 amino acids.